This T cell receptor beta chain was observed in a study of cytomegalovirus exposure and HLA in healthy donors (dated by TCRdb to 2015 to 2018). The study in broad terms: An earlier analysis of about 560 of the donors reported under 300 Gb of sequence data and 100 million to 120 million unique TCR beta sequences obtained from approximately 180 million T cells. An early release covering some 640 HLA-typed donors comprised 250 to 350 gigabases of sequencing data and 85 million or so unique TCR sequences. Of the roughly 400 genotyped donors, approximately 80% fell in the genetic ancestry cluster associated with self-reported Caucasian donors. The aim of the study was to test whether cataloging public T cell receptors could identify signatures of past pathogen exposure. The T cell repertoires of under 700 subjects were profiled by immunosequencing and related to cytomegalovirus serostatus. Along with the approximately 670-subject first cohort, a separate validation cohort of approximately 110 different subjects was used. The study combined high-throughput TCR immunosequencing, statistical association of individual TCRs with disease status, and machine learning to predict cytomegalovirus infection status. To study patterns of TCR occurrence, a later analysis re-analyzed previously published TCR beta repertoires from around 660 donors and added high-resolution HLA genotyping. The later analysis used no new phenotypic data to find candidate immune exposures, relying instead on TCR beta sequences and their occurrence across donors. In an earlier analysis of over 550 of the donors, high-throughput TCR beta sequencing was used to judge whether each TCR beta V gene segment behaved as functional or pseudogenic. Donor age, sex, ethnicity and CMV serostatus were collected together with the repertoire data. A later genetic analysis took genome-wide SNP genotypes for about three fifths of the 666 donors and used that subset as a discovery cohort. Every repertoire in the discovery cohort had been generated on one and the same sequencing platform. HLA typing included class I and class II loci at four-digit resolution. Typing coverage differed by locus: A, B, C, DRB1 and DQB1 were typed in roughly 629-640 donors, DQA1 in approximately 520, DPA1 in 600 to 610, and DPB1 in around 440. Roughly 5 DR-DQ haplotypes were handled as single units for association and clustering, since linkage in the cohort was strong. On average, around 230,000 unique TCR beta nucleotide sequences were sequenced per donor among fewer than 500 genotyped donors of the cohort, with 15% to 20% of those sequences being non-productive.

From the cysteine up to the phenylalanine, the CDR3 has a length of 14 residues. Only the CDR3 DNA is retained, 42 bases long and in frame from the first base. CDR1 and CDR2 are drawn from the germline V gene (reference sequence): MNHEY, SMNVEV. V is pared back by 1 base and J by 1 base, with 7 bases lying between the germline termini. The cohort was made up of 500 to 850 healthy bone marrow donors. All cohort members were sampled while nominally healthy, although unrecorded immune exposures were likely present. The donor was CMV seropositive and belonged to the group of 250 to 300 seropositive cohort members. Every donor gave a peripheral blood sample, and the peripheral blood mononuclear cells from that sample were used for TCR beta sequencing. Genomic DNA was extracted from the blood cell samples with the Qiagen DNeasy Blood Extraction Kit. Library prep was done by the immunoSEQ multiplex PCR assay. A mixture of 60 forward primers for TCR Vbeta segments and 13 reverse primers for TCR Jbeta segments was used in the multiplex PCR. The CDR3 region of rearranged TCR beta genes was amplified from genomic DNA with a multiplex PCR assay. The Illumina HiSeq System was used to sequence the amplified TCR beta libraries as 87-base-pair reads. On the authors' methods: Across the 500 to 850 repertoires, a later analysis counted some 80 million unique TCR beta chains, approximately 10 million of which were shared by at least two donors. A nearest-neighbor algorithm error-corrected the raw reads and collapsed the reads into unique sequences, merging closely related sequences to remove PCR and sequencing errors. CDR3 sequences were aligned to IMGT reference sequences to assign V, D and J gene segments. For a sequence to be retained, at least a six-nucleotide match to both a V gene segment and a J gene segment was required. A rearrangement counted as productive if the CDR3 had no stop codons and remained in frame with V and J, and every other rearrangement counted as non-productive. Following IMGT convention, CDR3 was defined as the stretch from the second conserved V-encoded cysteine up to the conserved J-encoded phenylalanine. Sequences without an unambiguous match to a single V gene segment were excluded from the earlier analysis of several hundred of the donors. In an earlier analysis of approximately 590 of the donors, V segments were called functional above 56.7% productive rearrangements and were called segregating when the between-donor standard deviation exceeded 5%. A statistical classification framework was built for diagnosing cytomegalovirus status from the catalog of TCR beta chain sequences. In a later analysis, TCR nucleotide sequences were compared against IMGT/GENE-DB human TR gene sequences so that V and J genes could be assigned. A later analysis assigned CDR3 sequences and most-parsimonious VDJ recombination scenarios with the TCRdist pipeline. In a later analysis, each TCR beta chain was defined by its CDR3 amino acid sequence together with its V-gene family, and reads without a unique V-gene family were excluded. As a way to deal with suspected cross-contamination and a sequencing artifact, a later analysis dropped roughly 620 nucleotide sequences that were highly shared and had low generation probability. In a later analysis, a clonal expansion index for each public chain was calculated from normalized within-repertoire ranks of inferred template counts. In a later analysis, generation probabilities were computed using a VDJ recombination model fitted to out-of-frame rearrangements, and the results were checked against IGoR. Hypergeometric tests were used in a later analysis to score TCR-TCR, TCR-HLA and TCR-CMV co-occurrence, with a repertoire-size bias correction applied to the TCR pairs. To estimate false discovery rates, a later analysis permuted the HLA or CMV assignments 20 times. In a later analysis, co-occurring TCRs were grouped using DBSCAN, with TCRdist sequence similarity added in when clustering inside HLA-allele-positive subsets. For co-occurrence clustering, repertoires with fewer than 30,000 or more than 120,000 public chains were excluded, along with five repertoires with anomalous nucleotide sharing. This immuneACCESS table, as held by TCRdb, lists in-frame sequences with V and J called but not all clones. Of the missing ones, under half trace to an unresolved V gene in checked studies; the others have no known cause. V, J and clone size reflect that table, while D and trimming were determined from the DNA. This sample holds about 74,000 clones; 60% to 75% were observed only once. The ten largest clones take up over 8.5% of the sample.

As concerns this clone: Its antigen is still unknown. No clone much larger than this one lies a single base away; base qualities are absent.

General conclusions and limits of the study: This cohort had only TCR beta chains sequenced, and the lack of alpha or paired-chain data limited which features could be detected. The classifier was reported to diagnose cytomegalovirus status with high specificity and sensitivity in both the original cohort and the validation cohort. Across donors, most TCR sequences were observed very rarely, whereas some public TCRs were present in many individuals. Specific HLA alleles were associated with about 17,000 TCR beta sequences at a false discovery rate of 0.05 in a later analysis. In vitro tests confirmed that a few of the cytomegalovirus-associated TCR beta chains recognize cytomegalovirus antigens. V-gene and J-gene trimming of TCR beta chains was associated with a missense DCLRE1C variant in a later genetic analysis, and the association was replicated in an independent cohort. The presence/absence analyses assumed that sequencing depth was roughly uniform across donors, and that assumption may not be true. In the study, around 160 TCR beta chains were listed as associated with cytomegalovirus. When HLA alleles, especially DR and DQ, strongly co-occurred, TCR associations were difficult to assign to individual alleles. Some IMGT-functional V segments, including TRBV6-2 and TRBV6-3, could not be told apart with the 87-base-pair reads, so those segments were excluded. Immune exposure information for the cohort was limited to CMV serostatus. A later analysis found that TCR association rates varied across HLA loci, with DRB1 alleles showing the most associated TCRs and HLA-C alleles the fewest. In a later analysis, several top co-occurrence clusters were reported to appear linked to parvovirus B19, influenza, CMV and Epstein-Barr virus. A cluster of highly shared sequence variants was judged likely to represent a technical artifact of the sequencing pipeline. A further reported finding was that TCR beta sequences accurately predicted the HLA-A and HLA-B alleles for most subjects in the first cohort. Compared with the approximately 600-donor mean, donors in an Asian-associated ancestry cluster had fewer N-insertions in productive TCRs, according to a later genetic analysis. Roughly 17 rarely observed V segments, including chromosome 9 orphons, were excluded from the earlier analysis of approximately 600 of the donors because counts were too low. It was suggested by the authors that the approach could potentially be generalized to other disease states and immunological phenotypes. Linkage disequilibrium might explain the correlated functional status among segregating V segments, but an unknown experimental factor could not be excluded. Compared with equally common non-associated chains, HLA-associated TCR beta chains in a later analysis were more clonally expanded and had lower generation probabilities. An earlier analysis of roughly 570 of the donors showed that most TCR beta V segments appeared in productive rearrangements either about 90% or about 30% of the time, which broadly matched IMGT annotations. Because some donors lacked HLA typing at each locus, the association tests relied only on the typed subset. A later analysis found that most CMV-associated TCR beta chains appeared HLA-restricted, with HLA associations seemingly driven largely by CMV exposure.

The rearrangement joined TRBV27 to TRBJ2-5, with the D gene not confidently named. The receptor was isolated from a middle-aged woman in good health and CMV-seropositive. Sequencing input: PBMCs. The CDR3 reads CASSLFAGQETQYF. The DNA is as follows: TGTGCCAGCAGTTTATTCGCAGGCCAAGAGACCCAGTACTTC.